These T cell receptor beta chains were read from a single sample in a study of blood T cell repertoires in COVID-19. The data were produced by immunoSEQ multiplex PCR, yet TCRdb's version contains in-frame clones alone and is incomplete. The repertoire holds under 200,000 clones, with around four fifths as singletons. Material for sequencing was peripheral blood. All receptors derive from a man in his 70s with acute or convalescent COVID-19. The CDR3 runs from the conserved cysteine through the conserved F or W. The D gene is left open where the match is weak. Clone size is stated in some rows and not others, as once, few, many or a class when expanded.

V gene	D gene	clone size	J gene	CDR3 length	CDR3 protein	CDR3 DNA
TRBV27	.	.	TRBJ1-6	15	CASRFDSSYNSPLHF	TGTGCCAGCAGATTCGACAGCTCCTATAATTCACCCCTCCACTTT
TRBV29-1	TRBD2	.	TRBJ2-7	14	CSVATSLSSYEQYF	TGCAGCGTTGCGACTAGCCTTAGCTCCTACGAGCAGTACTTC
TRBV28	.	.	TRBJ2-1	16	CASSLWAAESYNEQFF	TGTGCCAGCAGTTTATGGGCAGCGGAGTCCTACAATGAGCAGTTCTTC
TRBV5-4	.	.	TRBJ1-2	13	CASSSTPNYGYTF	TGTGCCAGCAGCTCGACACCCAACTATGGCTACACCTTC
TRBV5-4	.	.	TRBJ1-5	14	CASSLAGGNQPQHF	TGTGCCAGCAGCTTGGCGGGAGGCAATCAGCCCCAGCATTTT
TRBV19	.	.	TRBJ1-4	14	CASNTDGSNEKLFF	TGTGCCAGTAACACGGACGGGAGTAATGAAAAACTGTTTTTT
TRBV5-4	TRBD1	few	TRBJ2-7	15	CASSEGQGSTYEQYF	TGTGCCAGCAGTGAGGGACAGGGTTCGACCTACGAGCAGTACTTC
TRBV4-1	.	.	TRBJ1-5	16	CASSREQGLSNQPQHF	TGCGCCAGCAGCCGGGAGCAAGGGCTGAGCAATCAGCCCCAGCATTTT
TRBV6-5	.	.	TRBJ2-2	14	CASSYFTGTGELFF	TGTGCCAGCAGTTACTTTACAGGCACCGGGGAGCTGTTTTTT
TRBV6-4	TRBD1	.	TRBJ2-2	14	CASSRQGQAGELFF	TGTGCCAGCAGCCGACAGGGACAGGCCGGGGAGCTGTTTTTT
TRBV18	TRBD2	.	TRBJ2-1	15	CASSPPGGSYNEQFF	TGTGCCAGCTCACCACCGGGGGGGTCCTACAATGAGCAGTTCTTC
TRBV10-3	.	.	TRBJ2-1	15	CAISKTGEDYNEQFF	TGTGCCATCAGTAAAACAGGGGAGGACTACAATGAGCAGTTCTTC
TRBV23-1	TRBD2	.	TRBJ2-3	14	CASGSGGHPDTQYF	TGCGCCAGCGGGAGCGGGGGGCACCCAGATACGCAGTATTTT
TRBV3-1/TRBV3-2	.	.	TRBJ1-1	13	CASSQEGVREAFF	TGTGCCAGCAGCCAAGAAGGGGTCCGGGAAGCTTTCTTT
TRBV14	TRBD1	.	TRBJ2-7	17	CASSQDNSGQGVYEQYF	TGTGCCAGCAGCCAAGATAACTCGGGACAGGGGGTATACGAGCAGTACTTC
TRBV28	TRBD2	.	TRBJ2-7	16	CASSSATSGRVHEQYF	TGTGCCAGCAGTTCGGCGACTAGCGGGAGGGTGCACGAGCAGTACTTC
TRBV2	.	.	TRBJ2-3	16	CASSVRQAGSTDTQYF	TGTGCCAGCAGTGTGAGACAAGCGGGTAGCACAGATACGCAGTATTTT
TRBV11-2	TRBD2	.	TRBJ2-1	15	CASRSPSGSYNEQFF	TGTGCCAGCAGAAGTCCTAGCGGGAGTTACAATGAGCAGTTCTTC
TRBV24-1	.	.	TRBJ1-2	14	CATSDSARTRGYTF	TGTGCCACCAGTGATTCGGCGCGAACGAGGGGCTACACCTTC
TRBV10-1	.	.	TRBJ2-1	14	CASSFDRSVNEQFF	TGCGCCAGCAGTTTTGACAGGTCCGTGAATGAGCAGTTCTTC
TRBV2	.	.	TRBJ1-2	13	CASSGGDLYGYTF	TGTGCCAGCAGTGGGGGGGACCTCTATGGCTACACCTTC
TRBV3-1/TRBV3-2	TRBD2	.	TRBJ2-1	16	CASSQESGRAYNEQFF	TGTGCCAGCAGCCAAGAGAGCGGGAGAGCATACAATGAGCAGTTCTTC
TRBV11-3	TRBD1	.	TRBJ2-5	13	CASSPGQGETQYF	TGTGCCAGCAGCCCGGGACAGGGGGAGACCCAGTACTTC
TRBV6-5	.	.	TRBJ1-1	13	CASSPLARVEAFF	TGTGCCAGCAGTCCACTCGCCAGGGTGGAAGCTTTCTTT
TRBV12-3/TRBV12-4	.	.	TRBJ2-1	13	CASSSSSGLKYFF	TGTGCCAGCAGTTCCTCCTCGGGACTCAAATATTTCTTC
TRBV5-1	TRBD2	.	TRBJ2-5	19	CASRLDLLAGGPLQETQYF	TGCGCCAGCAGATTAGATTTGCTAGCGGGAGGACCACTTCAAGAGACCCAGTACTTC
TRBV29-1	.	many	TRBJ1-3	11	CSVLVGNTIYF	TGCAGCGTCCTCGTTGGAAACACCATATATTTT
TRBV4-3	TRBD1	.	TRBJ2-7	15	CASSPRTGGFDEQYF	TGCGCCAGCAGCCCCAGGACAGGGGGCTTCGACGAGCAGTACTTC
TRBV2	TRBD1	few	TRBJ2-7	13	CASRAGGSYEQYF	TGTGCCAGCAGAGCAGGGGGCTCCTACGAGCAGTACTTC
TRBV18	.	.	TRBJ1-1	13	CASSPGRNTEAFF	TGTGCCAGCTCACCAGGGAGAAACACTGAAGCTTTCTTT
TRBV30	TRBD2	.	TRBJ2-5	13	CAWELASQETQYF	TGTGCCTGGGAACTAGCGAGCCAAGAGACCCAGTACTTC
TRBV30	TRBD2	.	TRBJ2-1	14	CAWSVMGGPHEQFF	TGTGCCTGGAGTGTAATGGGAGGGCCGCATGAGCAGTTCTTC
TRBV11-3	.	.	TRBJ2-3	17	CASSLDLVGESTDTQYF	TGTGCCAGCAGCTTAGATCTTGTCGGGGAAAGCACAGATACGCAGTATTTT
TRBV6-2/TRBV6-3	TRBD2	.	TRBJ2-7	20	CASSFPGLAGGPLSSYEQYF	TGTGCCAGCAGTTTCCCCGGACTAGCGGGAGGGCCTTTGAGCTCCTACGAGCAGTACTTC
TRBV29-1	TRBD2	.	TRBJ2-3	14	CSVSQGLAWDTQYF	TGCAGCGTTAGCCAGGGACTAGCATGGGATACGCAGTATTTT
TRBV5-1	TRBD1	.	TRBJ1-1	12	CASSLDRGGAFF	TGCGCCAGCAGCTTGGACAGGGGCGGGGCTTTCTTT
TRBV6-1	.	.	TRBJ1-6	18	CASSEAGIRSSYNSPLHF	TGTGCCAGCAGTGAAGCCGGGATAAGGAGCTCCTATAATTCACCCCTCCACTTT
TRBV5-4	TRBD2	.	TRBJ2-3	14	CASSRLAGSDTQYF	TGTGCCAGCAGCCGACTAGCGGGGTCGGATACGCAGTATTTT
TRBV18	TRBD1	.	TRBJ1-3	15	CASSPPDRAGNTIYF	TGTGCCAGCTCACCTCCAGACAGGGCTGGAAACACCATATATTTT
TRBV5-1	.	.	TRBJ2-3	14	CASSPHELADTQYF	TGCGCCAGCAGCCCTCACGAGTTGGCAGATACGCAGTATTTT
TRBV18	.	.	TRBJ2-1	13	CASSPSQNNEQFF	TGTGCCAGCTCACCTTCCCAGAACAATGAGCAGTTCTTC
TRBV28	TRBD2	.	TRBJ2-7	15	CASSLQSLAGDEQYF	TGTGCCAGCAGTTTACAGTCCCTAGCGGGAGACGAGCAGTACTTC
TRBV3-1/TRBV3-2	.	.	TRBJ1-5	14	CASSRGGPNQPQHF	TGTGCCAGCAGCCGGGGGGGGCCCAATCAGCCCCAGCATTTT
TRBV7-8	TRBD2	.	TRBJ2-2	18	CASSQWVSGGAHTGELFF	TGTGCCAGCAGCCAATGGGTTAGCGGGGGGGCTCATACCGGGGAGCTGTTTTTT
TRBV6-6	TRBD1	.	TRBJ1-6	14	CASISTGVRSPLHF	TGTGCCAGCATTTCGACAGGGGTTAGATCACCCCTCCACTTT
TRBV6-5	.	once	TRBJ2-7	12	CASSLSTYEQYF	TGTGCCAGCAGTCTCAGTACCTACGAGCAGTACTTC
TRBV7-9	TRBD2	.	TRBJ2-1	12	CASSGGRNEQFF	TGTGCCAGCAGTGGCGGGAGGAATGAGCAGTTCTTC
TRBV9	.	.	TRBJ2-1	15	CASSEGDSLGYEQFF	TGTGCCAGCAGCGAAGGGGACTCCTTGGGGTATGAGCAGTTCTTC
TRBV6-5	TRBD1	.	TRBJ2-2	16	CASSFRTGVDTGELFF	TGTGCCAGCAGTTTCCGGACAGGGGTAGACACCGGGGAGCTGTTTTTT
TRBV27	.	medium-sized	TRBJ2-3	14	CASSLTQVLDTQYF	TGTGCCAGCAGTTTAACTCAGGTCTTAGATACGCAGTATTTT